The 7 T cell receptor beta chains given below trace back to one sample, sequenced in a study of T cell responses to AZD1222 COVID-19 vaccine. Sequencing used immunoSEQ multiplex PCR; TCRdb keeps in-frame clones, though not all of them. Counted here are about 94,000 clones, about 88% occurring once; the ten biggest clones make up 13%. Sequenced material: peripheral blood, taken on day 0 of AZD1222 vaccination. These receptors came from an adult in good health.

The chain combines TRBV12-3 or TRBV12-4 with TRBJ1-2, with 7 bases fitting TRBD1. With 3 bases clipped from V and 6 bases from J, the junction kept 4 bases outside the gene matches. The CDR3 length is 13 residues. CDR3 DNA: TGTGCCAGCAGTTTTCGGAGGGGGCATGGCTACACCTTC. This sequence encodes CASSFRRGHGYTF.

The genes are TRBV27 and TRBJ2-5; perhaps TRBD1 as D (6 bases). V was shortened by 5 bases and J by 2 bases, with 9 bases between the two germline ends. The CDR3 loop spans 13 amino acids. From germline, CDR1 is MNHEY and CDR2 SMNVEV (reference sequence). CDR3 bases: TGTGCCAGCAGTACAGGGCCGCAAGAGACCCAGTACTTC. This encodes CASSTGPQETQYF.

The rearrangement links TRBV19 to TRBJ1-2; a possible D gene is TRBD1 (6 bases). Germline assignment: CDR1 LNHDA and CDR2 SQIVND (reference sequence). Between the trimmed V and J ends, which lost 2 bases and 4 bases, there was a span of 17 bases. The CDR3 spans 16 residues. The CDR3 spells CASSISRTATFYGYTF. The CDR3 DNA reads as TGTGCCAGTAGTATATCCCGGACAGCGACCTTCTATGGCTACACCTTC. The full variable domain, with the rest looked up from reference TRBV19 and TRBJ1-2, is DGGITQSPKYLFRKEGQNVTLSCEQNLNHDAMYWYRQDPGQGLRLIYYSQIVNDFQKGDIAEGYSVSREKKESFPLTVTSAQKNPTAFYLCASSISRTATFYGYTFGSGTRLTVV.

CDR3 DNA: TGTGCCAGCTCACCCCTAGGAGGGGACGCCATATATTTT. This codes for CASSPLGGDAIYF. V usage is TRBV18 and J usage is TRBJ1-3; D is possibly TRBD1 (5 bases). The CDR3 is 13 amino acids. Germline CDR1 reads KGHSH; CDR2 reads LQKENI. V lost 3 bases and J lost 11, with 14 bases in between. Drawing the rest from reference TRBV18 and TRBJ1-3, the complete variable domain is NAGVMQNPRHLVRRRGQEARLRCSPMKGHSHVYWYRQLPEEGLKFMVYLQKENIIDESGMPKERFSAEFPKEGPSILRIQQVVRGDSAAYFCASSPLGGDAIYFGEGSWLTVV.

The chain joins TRBV24-1 to TRBJ2-3; 7 bases align to TRBD2. The CDR3 runs to 14 residues. The trim removed 5 bases at V and 3 bases at J, leaving 4 bases unmatched. Germline V gives CDR1 KGHDR, CDR2 SFDVKD. The CDR3 nucleotides are TGTGCCACCAGTGGGACTAGTTGGACAGATACGCAGTATTTT. The encoded protein is CATSGTSWTDTQYF.

The V and J genes are TRBV19 and TRBJ2-7; perhaps TRBD1 as D (6 bases). Germline loops: CDR1 LNHDA, CDR2 SQIVND (reference sequence). The CDR3 sequence is 14 residues long. The ends were cut back, 3 bases at V and 1 base at J, with 10 bases in the middle. CDR3 nucleotide sequence: TGTGCCAGTAGTATTGCCGGACAGTCCTACGAGCAGTACTTC. Encoded protein: CASSIAGQSYEQYF.

The chain joins TRBV11-2 to TRBJ2-2; possibly TRBD1 for D (5 bases). This CDR3 has 16 residues. Germline values: CDR1 SGHAT, CDR2 FQNNGV. Trimming took 3 bases from V and 1 from J, leaving 12 bases between them. The CDR3 DNA follows: TGTGCCAGCAGCTTCCCATTAAGGGGGAACACCGGGGAGCTGTTTTTT. Its translation: CASSFPLRGNTGELFF.